Following are 16 T cell receptor beta chains from one sample sequenced in a study of T-cell memory formation after mild COVID-19. One entry per CDR3 protein results from TCRdb running MiXCR on the 5' RACE reads. The repertoire includes tens of thousands of distinct CDR3 sequences, nearly 25% of them detected once, and around 45% sits in the top ten. Sample: PBMCs or a T cell subset sorted from them (not recorded which). The receptors originated from a man aged 18 to 29 who had mild COVID-19 (a few samples of this study predate the infection). Cell type and time point are not known.

This clonotype has more than one count but fewer than ten. J is TRBJ2-2 and V is TRBV9; D gene uncertain. CDR3 length: 13 residues. Trimming shortened V by 3 bases and J by 5 bases, and 8 bases separated the two germline ends. CDR1 and CDR2 from the germline V gene are SGDLS and YYNGEE. The CDR3 nucleotides read TGTGCCAGCAGCGCTCGGTGGACCGGGGAGCTGTTTTTT. Translating it yields CASSARWTGELFF.

The sample holds a few counts of this clonotype. This sequence joins TRBV4-3 and TRBJ1-1; D might be TRBD1 (5 bases). This CDR3 region has 16 residues. Germline lookup yields CDR1 LGHNA and CDR2 YSLEER. Trimming removed 4 bases from V and 4 bases from J, with 19 bases in between. The CDR3 region is CASSLRTGVGGTEAFF. The CDR3 DNA reads as TGCGCCAGCAGCCTCCGGACCGGGGTTGGGGGCACTGAAGCTTTCTTT.

This chain connects TRBV7-9 to TRBJ1-2; TRBD1 matches 8 bases. CDR3 size: 12 residues. V shed 5 bases, J shed 14 bases, and the junction held 10 bases outside the gene matches. Germline lookup yields CDR1 SEHNR and CDR2 FQNEAQ (reference sequence). CDR3 amino acids: CASSPPQGADTF. CDR3 DNA sequence: TGTGCCAGCAGCCCCCCTCAGGGGGCTGATACCTTC.

The gene calls are TRBV7-6 and TRBJ2-1, with 9 nucleotides matching TRBD1. CDR3 length: 13 amino acids. Per germline, CDR1 SGHVS and CDR2 FNYEAQ. V lost 4 bases to trimming and J lost 7 bases; unmatched junction nucleotides: 2. The CDR3 loop is CASSSGTGNEQFF. Written as DNA, the CDR3 is TGTGCCAGCAGCTCTGGGACAGGGAATGAGCAGTTCTTC. Looking up the rest from reference TRBV7-6 and TRBJ2-1 gives the full variable domain: GAGVSQSPRYKVTKRGQDVALRCDPISGHVSLYWYRQALGQGPEFLTYFNYEAQQDKSGLPNDRFSAERPEGSISTLTIQRTEQRDSAMYRCASSSGTGNEQFFGPGTRLTVL.

This clonotype was counted ten times or more. The genes are TRBV4-1 and TRBJ2-3, with TRBD2 matching 10 bases. This CDR3 region has 15 residues. V was pared by 0 bases and J by 8 bases, with 5 bases of the junction left unmatched. Germline V gene sequence: CDR1 MGHRA, CDR2 YSYEKL. The CDR3 bases are TGCGCCAGCAGCCAAGATCGGGGACTAGCGCCTACGCAGTATTTT. It yields the protein CASSQDRGLAPTQYF.

This chain uses TRBV27 with TRBJ1-1; D not resolved. The CDR3 length is 13 residues. V dropped 4 bases and J dropped 1 base, with 7 bases sitting between them. CDR1 and CDR2 from the germline V gene are MNHEY and SMNVEV (reference sequence). CDR3: CASSWSGNTEAFF. In DNA form, the CDR3 reads TGTGCCAGCAGTTGGTCGGGGAACACTGAAGCTTTCTTT.

The chain uses TRBV6-6 and TRBJ1-2; possibly TRBD1 for D (6 bases). CDR1 and CDR2 from the germline V gene are MNHNY and SVGAGI (reference sequence). This CDR3 has 15 amino acids. Trimming left V 0 bases short and J 1 base short, with 9 bases between. CDR3 DNA sequence: TGTGCCAGCAGTTACTCAGGGGGGCTTAACTATGGCTACACCTTC. This encodes CASSYSGGLNYGYTF.

In regard to this clonotype: An end of the junction differs from the germline gene, which may be a read error. The chain recombines TRBV12-3 or TRBV12-4 with TRBJ2-3, with D perhaps TRBD1 (6 bases). CDR3 length: 11 residues. The CDR3 is CASSLGTASSF. CDR3 DNA sequence: TGTGCCAGCAGTTTAGGGACAGCGTCGTCTTTT.

This clonotype was recorded many times. V is TRBV7-2 and J is TRBJ2-1; 11 bases align to TRBD2. V lost 6 bases and J lost 4; bases outside the gene matches: 5. Germline CDR1 is SGHTA and CDR2 is FQGNSA. This CDR3 is built from 15 residues. CDR3 amino acids: CASSLLAGGYNEQFF. The CDR3, as DNA: TGTGCCAGCAGTCTATTAGCGGGGGGGTACAATGAGCAGTTCTTC.

The V call is TRBV6-5, the J call TRBJ2-7, with 7 bases that match TRBD1. Germline CDR1 reads MNHEY; CDR2 reads SVGAGI. V shed 4 bases, J shed 0 bases, and the junction held 6 bases outside the gene matches. The CDR3 is 15 residues long. The CDR3 loop reads CASSLGQSSSYEQYV. CDR3 in DNA: TGTGCCAGCAGTTTGGGACAGTCGAGCTCCTACGAGCAGTACGTC.

The chain is built from TRBV12-3 or TRBV12-4 and TRBJ1-6; D gene unclear. V was clipped by 4 bases and J by 13 bases, with 17 bases between them. CDR3 length equals 14 residues. The CDR3: CASSSLSAVGPLHF. CDR3 sequence (DNA): TGTGCCAGCAGTTCACTGTCAGCCGTGGGGCCCCTCCACTTT.

This clonotype was seen only once. The rearrangement joins TRBV7-9 to TRBJ2-2; a weak D match, TRBD1 (5 bases). The CDR3 sequence is 15 residues long. CDR1 and CDR2 (germline): SEHNR, FQNEAQ (reference sequence). Trimming removed 4 bases from V and 1 base from J, with 10 bases in between. CDR3: CASSSGHKNTGELFF. DNA of the CDR3: TGTGCCAGCAGCTCAGGACATAAGAACACCGGGGAGCTGTTTTTT.

J is TRBJ2-1 and V is TRBV4-2, with 9 bases fitting TRBD2. V trimming: 0 bases; J trimming: 6 bases; junction bases outside the gene matches: 3. The CDR3 consists of 15 residues. Germline values: CDR1 LGHNA, CDR2 YNFKEQ. The CDR3 region is CASSQEASGANEQFF. In DNA, the CDR3 is TGTGCCAGCAGCCAAGAGGCTAGCGGGGCCAATGAGCAGTTCTTC.

The sample holds a few counts of this clonotype. The V and J genes are TRBV27 and TRBJ1-5; TRBD1 is a possible D gene (6 bases). CDR3 size: 13 residues. Germline CDR1 reads MNHEY; CDR2 reads SMNVEV (reference sequence). Trimming stripped 4 bases from V and 7 bases from J, with 11 bases between. The CDR3 protein is CASSYRVAQPQHF. The CDR3 coding sequence is TGTGCCAGCAGTTACAGGGTCGCCCAGCCCCAGCATTTT.

This chain joins TRBV3-1 and TRBJ2-5; 8 positions match TRBD2. From germline, CDR1 is LGHDT and CDR2 YNNKEL (reference sequence). The V and J ends lost 8 bases and 2 bases, in that order; junction bases with no gene match: 19. This CDR3 spans 18 amino acids. CDR3 amino acids: CASGPIISRGGWQETQYF. CDR3 bases: TGTGCCAGCGGCCCTATAATTAGCCGGGGGGGCTGGCAAGAGACCCAGTACTTC.

This clonotype has a handful of counts. The chain links TRBV6-2 or TRBV6-3 to TRBJ2-6, with D tentatively TRBD2 (5 bases). Germline CDR1 reads MNHEY; CDR2 reads SVGEGT. V lost 2 bases and J 0 bases, leaving 5 bases between the germline ends. There are 15 residues in the CDR3. CDR3 loop: CASSYEGSGANVLTF. CDR3 bases: TGTGCCAGCAGTTACGAGGGCTCTGGGGCCAACGTCCTGACTTTC.